The 17 T cell receptor beta chains below come from one sample, sequenced in a study of cytomegalovirus exposure and HLA in healthy donors. With 60 Vbeta and 13 Jbeta primers, the PCR was carried out. Libraries were prepared by immunoSEQ multiplex PCR; TCRdb keeps only in-frame clonotypes and omits some of them. The sample lists about 270,000 clones, approximately 70% occurring once. Sequencing was performed on PBMCs. Every receptor here comes from a female donor in good health and CMV-seronegative.

The chain is built from TRBV6-5 and TRBJ1-1, with 9 bases identical to TRBD1. This CDR3 has 13 residues. V was pared by 10 bases and J by 4 bases, with 7 bases of the junction left unmatched. The germline V gene encodes CDR1 MNHEY and CDR2 SVGAGI. The CDR3 here is CATNRGQGTEAFF. CDR3 DNA: TGTGCCACCAACAGGGGACAGGGCACTGAAGCTTTCTTT.

The chain links TRBV19 to TRBJ1-4; D is ambiguous. V shed 3 bases and J shed 12 bases, with 20 bases lying between them. Germline V gene lookup returns CDR1 LNHDA and CDR2 SQIVND (reference sequence). The CDR3 spans 15 residues. The CDR3: CASSIPASRGGELFF. CDR3 nucleotide sequence: TGTGCCAGTAGTATCCCAGCCTCTCGGGGTGGGGAACTGTTTTTT.

CDR3 nucleotide sequence: TGTGCCAGTAGTGCGACAGGGGACCCCTACAATGAGCAGTTCTTC. Translating gives CASSATGDPYNEQFF. The chain is built from TRBV19 and TRBJ2-1; 8 bases fit TRBD1. Per germline, CDR1 LNHDA and CDR2 SQIVND (reference sequence). The V gene end was trimmed by 5 bases and the J gene end by 2 bases; junction bases not matched to a gene: 5. This CDR3 has 15 residues.

This chain joins TRBV7-2 and TRBJ2-3, with D possibly being TRBD1 (5 bases). Germline V gene sequence: CDR1 SGHTA, CDR2 FQGNSA. The CDR3 totals 14 residues. Trimming removed 1 base from V and 5 bases from J, with 10 bases in between. The CDR3 protein is CASSLEGARDTQYF. CDR3 nucleotides: TGTGCCAGCAGCTTAGAAGGGGCGAGAGATACGCAGTATTTT.

DNA for the CDR3: TGTGCCAGCAGTTACAGGAACACCGGGGAGCTGTTTTTT. Its protein product is CASSYRNTGELFF. The rearrangement uses TRBV28 and TRBJ2-2; no firm D call. The CDR3 sequence is 13 residues long. V was shortened by 4 bases and J by 1 base, with 4 bases between the two germline ends. From germline, CDR1 is MDHEN and CDR2 SYDVKM.

The chain joins TRBV7-2 to TRBJ1-1; 9 bases agree with TRBD1. J was trimmed by 11 bases and V by 3 bases; bases with no gene match: 10. Germline V gene data show CDR1 as SGHTA and CDR2 as FQGNSA. The CDR3 sequence is 14 residues long. The CDR3 DNA reads TGTGCCAGCAGCTTTCAACCGGGACAGGGATCGGCTTTCTTT. This codes for CASSFQPGQGSAFF. Full variable domain (rest looked up from reference TRBV7-2 and TRBJ1-1): GAGVSQSPSNKVTEKGKDVELRCDPISGHTALYWYRQSLGQGLEFLIYFQGNSAPDKSGLPSDRFSAERTGGSVSTLTIQRTQQEDSAVYLCASSFQPGQGSAFFGQGTRLTVV.

This chain uses TRBV11-2 with TRBJ2-1, with 13 bases fitting TRBD2. V trimming: 4 bases; J trimming: 9 bases; junction bases outside the gene matches: 12. The CDR3 covers 17 residues. CDR1 is SGHAT, CDR2 FQNNGV, per germline. CDR3 nucleotides: TGTGCCAGCAGCTCATCCCCCGGGACTAGCGGGAACGTTGAGCAGTTCTTC. The encoded protein is CASSSSPGTSGNVEQFF. Drawing the rest from reference TRBV11-2 and TRBJ2-1, the complete variable domain is EAGVAQSPRYKIIEKRQSVAFWCNPISGHATLYWYQQILGQGPKLLIQFQNNGVVDDSQLPKDRFSAERLKGVDSTLKIQPAKLEDSAVYLCASSSSPGTSGNVEQFFGPGTRLTVL.

This clone has a handful of counts. V and J are TRBV5-5 and TRBJ1-1; TRBD1 matches 7 bases. Germline V gene lookup returns CDR1 SGHKS and CDR2 YYEKEE (reference sequence). Trimming removed 0 bases from V and 0 bases from J; junction bases left unmatched: 11. The CDR3 is made up of 18 amino acids. CDR3 loop: CASSLVGYRGSMNTEAFF. The CDR3 DNA reads as TGTGCCAGCAGCTTGGTGGGGTACAGGGGTTCCATGAACACTGAAGCTTTCTTT.

This clone was counted once. The chain combines TRBV28 with TRBJ1-2; 11 nucleotides align to TRBD1. CDR1 is MDHEN, CDR2 SYDVKM, per germline. Germline trimming cut 6 bases from V and 7 bases from J; bases unmatched to any gene: 13. The CDR3 contains 16 residues. The CDR3 loop is CASSPPRTGGLGGYTF. In nucleotides, the CDR3 is TGTGCCAGCAGCCCACCAAGGACAGGGGGCCTTGGTGGCTACACCTTC.

CDR3 in amino acids: CASRRTTAGQYF. The CDR3 coding sequence is TGTGCCAGCAGGAGAACGACGGCGGGGCAGTACTTC. The J gene is TRBJ2-7, the V gene TRBV21-1; the table's TRBD2 call for D was not verified on the DNA. TRBV21-1 is labeled a pseudogene. The CDR3 extends over 12 amino acids.

The V and J genes are TRBV6-1 and TRBJ2-7; D not resolved. Trimming took off 6 bases at V and 4 bases at J, with 19 bases between the two ends. This CDR3 is 15 amino acids long. The germline CDR1 and CDR2 sequences are MNHNS and SASEGT. This chain's CDR3 is CASRPRDSGLYEQYF. For the CDR3, the DNA is TGTGCCAGCAGACCCCGTGATTCTGGGCTTTACGAGCAGTACTTC.

This clone was picked up a small number of times. This rearrangement joins TRBV2 to TRBJ2-5, with 8 bases identical to TRBD2. The CDR3 extends over 14 amino acids. Germline values: CDR1 SNHLY, CDR2 FYNNEI. Trimming cost V 4 bases and J 4 bases; bases outside gene matches: 5. The CDR3, as DNA: TGTGCCAGCAGTGTTAAAGGACTAGCAGAGACCCAGTACTTC. This encodes CASSVKGLAETQYF.

This chain links TRBV5-1 with TRBJ2-2; 7 nucleotides match TRBD1. CDR1 SGHRS and CDR2 YFSETQ come from the germline V gene. CDR3 length: 15 residues. The J segment lost 7 bases and the V segment lost 4 bases, leaving 10 bases of the junction unmatched. The CDR3 spells CASSPQGQFNGELFF. CDR3 bases: TGCGCCAGCAGCCCCCAGGGACAGTTCAACGGGGAGCTGTTTTTT.

This chain connects TRBV19 to TRBJ2-5, with 7 bases fitting TRBD1. CDR1 is LNHDA and CDR2 is SQIVND in the germline V gene (reference sequence). With V trimmed by 5 bases and J by 5 bases, 8 bases remained unmatched. The CDR3 covers 14 residues. CDR3 in amino acids: CASSAPTGVETQYF. The DNA of the CDR3 is TGTGCCAGTAGTGCTCCCACAGGGGTTGAGACCCAGTACTTC. Complete variable domain (other parts from reference TRBV19 and TRBJ2-5): DGGITQSPKYLFRKEGQNVTLSCEQNLNHDAMYWYRQDPGQGLRLIYYSQIVNDFQKGDIAEGYSVSREKKESFPLTVTSAQKNPTAFYLCASSAPTGVETQYFGPGTRLLVL.

This chain uses TRBV2 with TRBJ1-4; 12 bases fit TRBD1. CDR1 SNHLY and CDR2 FYNNEI come from the germline V gene. The V segment lost 3 bases and the J segment 8 bases; nucleotides outside the gene matches: 4. The CDR3 is 15 amino acids. The CDR3 DNA reads as TGTGCCAGCAGTGATCGGGGGACAGGGGGCGAAAAACTGTTTTTT. Protein sequence: CASSDRGTGGEKLFF.

In this sample, this clone turned up a few times. This chain uses TRBV10-2 with TRBJ2-7, with a weak D call TRBD1 (6 bases). Germline CDR1 and CDR2: WSHSY and SAAADI. V shed 8 bases and J shed 2 bases, with 10 bases lying between them. This CDR3 region has 12 residues. The CDR3 DNA sequence: TGCGCCAGCGGTTGGACAGCCTACGAGCAGTACTTC. It codes for CASGWTAYEQYF.

A few counts support this clone. The chain recombines TRBV27 with TRBJ2-1; D possibly corresponds to TRBD2 (5 bases). Germline-derived CDR1 and CDR2 are MNHEY and SMNVEV (reference sequence). The CDR3 is 16 residues long. V was pared by 5 bases and J by 3 bases, with 17 bases between. The CDR3 sequence is CASSRMTGGLYNEQFF. For the CDR3, the DNA is TGTGCCAGCAGTCGCATGACCGGAGGTCTCTACAATGAGCAGTTCTTC.